The rows below give T cell receptor beta chains drawn from one sample of a study of T cells expressing NK-cell markers. Each CDR3 protein gets one entry in TCRdb, which reprocessed the 5' RACE reads and gives no DNA. This sample's table reports roughly 380,000 distinct CDR3 sequences. Sequencing used blood T cells: a sorted CD56 or NKG2C T cell subset, CD4+ or CD8+ T cells, or bulk PBMC T cells (not recorded which). The source of these receptors is a man aged 18 to 69 in good health. The CDR3 runs from the conserved cysteine through the conserved F or W. Fields, in order: V gene, J gene, CDR3 protein.

v_gene: TRBV28; j_gene: TRBJ1-2; CDR3aa: CASRHTGRYGYTF
v_gene: TRBV18; j_gene: TRBJ1-1; CDR3aa: CASSAGTDREAFF
v_gene: TRBV11-1; j_gene: TRBJ1-2; CDR3aa: CASSFGTVDNYGYTF
v_gene: TRBV3-1; j_gene: TRBJ2-1; CDR3aa: CASSQGTSGGLRGGNEQFF
v_gene: TRBV11-3; j_gene: TRBJ2-1; CDR3aa: CASSLDWEPYNEQFF
v_gene: TRBV6-1; j_gene: TRBJ2-6; CDR3aa: CASSSRGPSGANVLTF
v_gene: TRBV27; j_gene: TRBJ1-4; CDR3aa: CASSLKGATNEKLFF
v_gene: TRBV23-1; j_gene: TRBJ2-3; CDR3aa: CASSDGQGAPIDTQYF
v_gene: TRBV20-1; j_gene: TRBJ2-5; CDR3aa: CSASAPTSGGVETQYF
v_gene: TRBV27; j_gene: TRBJ1-4; CDR3aa: CASIDEGTGGEKLFF
v_gene: TRBV12-3/TRBV12-4; j_gene: TRBJ2-1; CDR3aa: CASSFGPVEASEQFF
v_gene: TRBV21-1; j_gene: TRBJ2-7; CDR3aa: CASSTLWGGNRDATYEQYF
v_gene: TRBV7-8; j_gene: TRBJ2-7; CDR3aa: CASSSKDGYEQYF
v_gene: TRBV6-1; j_gene: TRBJ1-2; CDR3aa: CASSLAGGHGYTF
v_gene: TRBV12-3/TRBV12-4; j_gene: TRBJ2-3; CDR3aa: CASSGDSGSTDTQYF
v_gene: TRBV12-5; j_gene: TRBJ2-2; CDR3aa: CASGRDTGELFF
v_gene: TRBV5-1; j_gene: TRBJ2-5; CDR3aa: CASSSAGTSVETQYF
v_gene: TRBV20-1; j_gene: TRBJ2-1; CDR3aa: CSARDLGSQFF
v_gene: TRBV7-9; j_gene: TRBJ1-1; CDR3aa: CASSLVGGTAFF
v_gene: TRBV2; j_gene: TRBJ1-5; CDR3aa: CASSVTPYQPQHF
v_gene: TRBV20-1; j_gene: TRBJ2-7; CDR3aa: CSASRGTPSHEQYF
v_gene: TRBV7-9; j_gene: TRBJ2-7; CDR3aa: CASSLAVGRLSEQYF
v_gene: TRBV18; j_gene: TRBJ2-5; CDR3aa: CASSPLGQDAPRETQYF
v_gene: TRBV5-1; j_gene: TRBJ1-6; CDR3aa: CASSSLRDSPLHF
v_gene: TRBV10-2; j_gene: TRBJ1-5; CDR3aa: CASSPTGGFNQPQHF
v_gene: TRBV5-6; j_gene: TRBJ2-5; CDR3aa: CASRGGAVETQYF
v_gene: TRBV3-1; j_gene: TRBJ1-2; CDR3aa: CASSHQGKGGYTF
v_gene: TRBV11-3; j_gene: TRBJ2-1; CDR3aa: CASSLNRGSAREQFF
v_gene: TRBV7-9; j_gene: TRBJ1-4; CDR3aa: CASSSHRDLNEKLFF
v_gene: TRBV7-9; j_gene: TRBJ2-5; CDR3aa: CASSFAGQGTETQYF
v_gene: TRBV5-5; j_gene: TRBJ2-3; CDR3aa: CASSLTRGRDTQYF